A selection of T cell receptor beta chains follows, all from one sample in a study of blood T cell repertoires in COVID-19. TCRdb keeps only in-frame clones here, not all; method: immunoSEQ multiplex PCR. The sample has about 280,000 clones; roughly 80% are singletons. The specimen sequenced was PBMCs or T cells enriched from blood (not recorded which). These receptors originate from a man between 40 and 49 years old who had been exposed to COVID-19. The CDR3 runs from the conserved cysteine through the conserved F or W. Fields, in order: V gene, J gene, clone size, D gene, CDR3 protein, CDR3 DNA. The D gene is left open where the match is weak. The size of a clone is reported for some rows only, either as once, few or many, or as a class for expanded clones.

v_gene: TRBV18; j_gene: TRBJ1-5; abundance: -; d_gene: -; CDR3aa: CASSPQGGNQPQHF; CDR3nt: TGTGCCAGCTCACCACAGGGGGGCAATCAGCCCCAGCATTTT
v_gene: TRBV2; j_gene: TRBJ2-2; abundance: many; d_gene: TRBD2; CDR3aa: CASEGGSLTGELFF; CDR3nt: TGTGCCAGCGAAGGCGGGAGTCTCACCGGGGAGCTGTTTTTT
v_gene: TRBV7-9; j_gene: TRBJ1-1; abundance: -; d_gene: -; CDR3aa: CASSSGARGTEAFF; CDR3nt: TGTGCCAGCAGCTCTGGGGCGCGGGGTACTGAAGCTTTCTTT
v_gene: TRBV5-1; j_gene: TRBJ2-2; abundance: -; d_gene: TRBD2; CDR3aa: CASLAGGPPGELFF; CDR3nt: TGCGCCAGCCTAGCGGGAGGGCCGCCCGGGGAGCTGTTTTTT
v_gene: TRBV7-9; j_gene: TRBJ2-5; abundance: once; d_gene: -; CDR3aa: CASSSLETQYF; CDR3nt: TGTGCCAGCAGCTCTCTGGAGACCCAGTACTTC
v_gene: TRBV7-3; j_gene: TRBJ2-7; abundance: -; d_gene: -; CDR3aa: CASSLGSGGRPYEQYF; CDR3nt: TGTGCCAGCAGCTTAGGGTCGGGGGGCAGGCCCTACGAGCAGTACTTC
v_gene: TRBV10-1; j_gene: TRBJ2-3; abundance: -; d_gene: -; CDR3aa: CASSVGGRRTDTQYF; CDR3nt: TGCGCCAGCAGCGTAGGAGGCCGTCGCACAGATACGCAGTATTTT
v_gene: TRBV5-1; j_gene: TRBJ1-2; abundance: -; d_gene: TRBD1; CDR3aa: CASSLARDRGYGYTF; CDR3nt: TGCGCCAGCAGCTTGGCCCGGGACAGGGGCTATGGCTACACCTTC
v_gene: TRBV7-8; j_gene: TRBJ2-7; abundance: -; d_gene: -; CDR3aa: CASSVFSYEQYF; CDR3nt: TGTGCCAGCAGCGTATTTTCCTACGAGCAGTACTTC
v_gene: TRBV30; j_gene: TRBJ2-2; abundance: many; d_gene: -; CDR3aa: CAWSVGDTGELFF; CDR3nt: TGTGCCTGGAGTGTAGGGGACACCGGGGAGCTGTTTTTT
v_gene: TRBV30; j_gene: TRBJ2-3; abundance: -; d_gene: TRBD1; CDR3aa: CAGDRGGFQDTQYF; CDR3nt: TGTGCCGGCGACAGGGGGGGTTTTCAAGATACGCAGTATTTT
v_gene: TRBV11-2; j_gene: TRBJ2-7; abundance: -; d_gene: -; CDR3aa: CASSPQISGHEQYF; CDR3nt: TGTGCCAGCAGCCCGCAAATCTCAGGCCACGAGCAGTACTTC
v_gene: TRBV5-6; j_gene: TRBJ1-1; abundance: -; d_gene: -; CDR3aa: CASSLGRITEAFF; CDR3nt: TGTGCCAGCAGCTTGGGGAGGATCACTGAAGCTTTCTTT
v_gene: TRBV30; j_gene: TRBJ2-1; abundance: -; d_gene: -; CDR3aa: CAWSDSNEQFF; CDR3nt: TGTGCCTGGAGTGACAGCAATGAGCAGTTCTTC
v_gene: TRBV6-6; j_gene: TRBJ2-5; abundance: -; d_gene: -; CDR3aa: CASSLPSGKETQYF; CDR3nt: TGTGCCAGCAGCCTTCCGTCCGGGAAAGAGACCCAGTACTTC
v_gene: TRBV2; j_gene: TRBJ2-6; abundance: -; d_gene: -; CDR3aa: CASHFAGANVLTF; CDR3nt: TGTGCCAGCCACTTCGCAGGGGCCAACGTCCTGACTTTC
v_gene: TRBV20-1; j_gene: TRBJ2-1; abundance: -; d_gene: -; CDR3aa: CSASEAGKDYNEQFF; CDR3nt: TGCAGTGCTAGTGAGGCGGGGAAGGACTACAATGAGCAGTTCTTC
v_gene: TRBV4-2; j_gene: TRBJ2-3; abundance: -; d_gene: TRBD1; CDR3aa: CASSQDSQGADTDTQYF; CDR3nt: TGTGCCAGCAGCCAAGATTCCCAGGGGGCAGACACAGATACGCAGTATTTT
v_gene: TRBV6-5; j_gene: TRBJ2-7; abundance: few; d_gene: -; CDR3aa: CASSYSQSSAEQYF; CDR3nt: TGTGCCAGCAGTTACTCTCAATCTAGCGCCGAGCAGTACTTC
v_gene: TRBV3-1/TRBV3-2; j_gene: TRBJ1-1; abundance: -; d_gene: -; CDR3aa: CASSLRGSRSEAFF; CDR3nt: TGTGCCAGCAGCCTTAGGGGGTCTCGATCTGAAGCTTTCTTT
v_gene: TRBV4-1; j_gene: TRBJ1-2; abundance: -; d_gene: TRBD1; CDR3aa: CASSQDPGQGPGYTF; CDR3nt: TGCGCCAGCAGCCAAGATCCGGGACAGGGTCCTGGCTACACCTTC
v_gene: TRBV7-8; j_gene: TRBJ2-3; abundance: -; d_gene: TRBD2; CDR3aa: CASSHRTSGSTHTQYF; CDR3nt: TGTGCCAGCAGCCACCGGACTAGCGGGAGCACTCATACGCAGTATTTT
v_gene: TRBV24-1; j_gene: TRBJ2-3; abundance: -; d_gene: TRBD1; CDR3aa: CATSGSRDSIDTQYF; CDR3nt: TGTGCCACCAGTGGTAGCCGGGACAGCATAGATACGCAGTATTTT
v_gene: TRBV9; j_gene: TRBJ2-1; abundance: -; d_gene: TRBD2; CDR3aa: CASSVATWAGGYNEQFF; CDR3nt: TGTGCCAGCAGCGTAGCTACGTGGGCGGGAGGGTACAATGAGCAGTTCTTC
v_gene: TRBV30; j_gene: TRBJ1-5; abundance: -; d_gene: -; CDR3aa: CAWRQGGRNQPQHF; CDR3nt: TGTGCCTGGAGGCAGGGAGGTCGCAATCAGCCCCAGCATTTT
v_gene: TRBV29-1; j_gene: TRBJ2-1; abundance: -; d_gene: -; CDR3aa: CSVGSRSYNEQFF; CDR3nt: TGCAGCGTCGGGTCCCGCTCCTACAATGAGCAGTTCTTC
v_gene: TRBV30; j_gene: TRBJ2-1; abundance: -; d_gene: TRBD2; CDR3aa: CAWSEPRENAEQFF; CDR3nt: TGTGCCTGGAGCGAGCCGCGGGAGAATGCTGAGCAGTTCTTC
v_gene: TRBV5-5; j_gene: TRBJ1-2; abundance: -; d_gene: -; CDR3aa: CASSTEGQGYGYTF; CDR3nt: TGTGCCAGCAGCACCGAGGGACAAGGCTATGGCTACACCTTC
v_gene: TRBV27; j_gene: TRBJ1-5; abundance: -; d_gene: -; CDR3aa: CASSLGSGSQPQHF; CDR3nt: TGTGCCAGCAGTTTAGGGTCCGGGAGCCAGCCCCAGCATTTT
v_gene: TRBV5-5; j_gene: TRBJ2-5; abundance: -; d_gene: TRBD1; CDR3aa: CASSSTDRDRETQYF; CDR3nt: TGTGCCAGCAGCTCTACTGACCGGGACAGGGAGACCCAGTACTTC
v_gene: TRBV7-2; j_gene: TRBJ1-6; abundance: -; d_gene: -; CDR3aa: CASRFQGSSPLHF; CDR3nt: TGTGCCAGCAGATTCCAGGGTAGTTCACCCCTCCACTTT
v_gene: TRBV30; j_gene: TRBJ1-5; abundance: -; d_gene: -; CDR3aa: CAWTGGTNQPQHF; CDR3nt: TGTGCCTGGACGGGGGGGACAAATCAGCCCCAGCATTTT
v_gene: TRBV6-5; j_gene: TRBJ2-1; abundance: few; d_gene: -; CDR3aa: CASSMGLDFYNEQFF; CDR3nt: TGTGCCAGCAGTATGGGACTGGACTTTTACAATGAGCAGTTCTTC
v_gene: TRBV2; j_gene: TRBJ1-1; abundance: -; d_gene: TRBD1; CDR3aa: CASRGQMNTEAFF; CDR3nt: TGTGCCAGCAGGGGACAGATGAACACTGAAGCTTTCTTT
v_gene: TRBV3-1/TRBV3-2; j_gene: TRBJ2-2; abundance: -; d_gene: TRBD1; CDR3aa: CASSLRGQGKTGELFF; CDR3nt: TGTGCCAGCAGCCTGAGGGGACAGGGAAAGACCGGGGAGCTGTTTTTT
v_gene: TRBV3-1/TRBV3-2; j_gene: TRBJ1-1; abundance: -; d_gene: -; CDR3aa: CASSQDLRAVLRRDTEAFF; CDR3nt: TGTGCCAGCAGCCAAGATCTCAGGGCAGTACTAAGGAGGGACACTGAAGCTTTCTTT
v_gene: TRBV28; j_gene: TRBJ1-5; abundance: -; d_gene: -; CDR3aa: CASSPGIPYQPQHF; CDR3nt: TGTGCCAGCAGTCCCGGTATCCCCTATCAGCCCCAGCATTTT
v_gene: TRBV3-1/TRBV3-2; j_gene: TRBJ2-1; abundance: -; d_gene: -; CDR3aa: CASSPGLPGEQFF; CDR3nt: TGTGCCAGCAGCCCCGGACTACCAGGGGAGCAGTTCTTC
v_gene: TRBV14; j_gene: TRBJ2-1; abundance: -; d_gene: -; CDR3aa: CASSQDLKGLSQFF; CDR3nt: TGTGCCAGCAGCCAAGATCTCAAGGGGTTGTCGCAGTTCTTC
v_gene: TRBV27; j_gene: TRBJ2-1; abundance: -; d_gene: -; CDR3aa: CASSFQGQNEQFF; CDR3nt: TGTGCCAGCAGTTTCCAGGGGCAGAATGAGCAGTTCTTC
v_gene: TRBV27; j_gene: TRBJ2-1; abundance: -; d_gene: TRBD2; CDR3aa: CASSWTRGYGEQFF; CDR3nt: TGTGCCAGCAGTTGGACTAGGGGTTATGGTGAGCAGTTCTTC
v_gene: TRBV7-2; j_gene: TRBJ1-2; abundance: -; d_gene: -; CDR3aa: CASSFDGDGYTF; CDR3nt: TGTGCCAGCAGCTTCGACGGGGATGGCTACACCTTC
v_gene: TRBV2; j_gene: TRBJ2-7; abundance: -; d_gene: -; CDR3aa: CASSEYYEQYF; CDR3nt: TGTGCCAGCAGTGAATATTACGAGCAGTACTTC
v_gene: TRBV7-9; j_gene: TRBJ2-7; abundance: -; d_gene: TRBD2; CDR3aa: CASGLGEGRFEQYF; CDR3nt: TGTGCCAGCGGGTTGGGGGAGGGCCGTTTCGAGCAGTACTTC
v_gene: TRBV6-1; j_gene: TRBJ1-3; abundance: -; d_gene: -; CDR3aa: CASSEWEGNTIYF; CDR3nt: TGTGCCAGCAGTGAATGGGAGGGAAACACCATATATTTT
v_gene: TRBV29-1; j_gene: TRBJ2-3; abundance: -; d_gene: -; CDR3aa: CSVTQVGTDTQYF; CDR3nt: TGCAGCGTTACCCAGGTTGGGACAGATACGCAGTATTTT
v_gene: TRBV5-1; j_gene: TRBJ1-1; abundance: -; d_gene: -; CDR3aa: CASSIKGGFSEAFF; CDR3nt: TGCGCCAGCAGCATCAAGGGGGGGTTCTCTGAAGCTTTCTTT
v_gene: TRBV9; j_gene: TRBJ1-2; abundance: -; d_gene: -; CDR3aa: CASSVESRDYGYTF; CDR3nt: TGTGCCAGCAGCGTAGAGAGCAGGGACTATGGCTACACCTTC
v_gene: TRBV10-3; j_gene: TRBJ1-2; abundance: -; d_gene: TRBD1; CDR3aa: CATTTGSYGYTF; CDR3nt: TGTGCCACAACGACAGGGAGCTATGGCTACACCTTC
v_gene: TRBV27; j_gene: TRBJ2-5; abundance: -; d_gene: TRBD1; CDR3aa: CASSHGTGAQETQYF; CDR3nt: TGTGCCAGCAGTCACGGGACAGGGGCGCAAGAGACCCAGTACTTC
v_gene: TRBV27; j_gene: TRBJ1-1; abundance: -; d_gene: TRBD1; CDR3aa: CASSSIQGARTEAFF; CDR3nt: TGTGCCAGCAGTTCGATACAGGGGGCGAGGACTGAAGCTTTCTTT
v_gene: TRBV11-3; j_gene: TRBJ1-1; abundance: few; d_gene: -; CDR3aa: CASSPGRPEAFF; CDR3nt: TGTGCCAGCAGCCCAGGGAGGCCTGAAGCTTTCTTT
v_gene: TRBV19; j_gene: TRBJ2-2; abundance: once; d_gene: TRBD2; CDR3aa: CASSIGLAVSGELFF; CDR3nt: TGTGCCAGTAGTATAGGACTAGCGGTCTCCGGGGAGCTGTTTTTT